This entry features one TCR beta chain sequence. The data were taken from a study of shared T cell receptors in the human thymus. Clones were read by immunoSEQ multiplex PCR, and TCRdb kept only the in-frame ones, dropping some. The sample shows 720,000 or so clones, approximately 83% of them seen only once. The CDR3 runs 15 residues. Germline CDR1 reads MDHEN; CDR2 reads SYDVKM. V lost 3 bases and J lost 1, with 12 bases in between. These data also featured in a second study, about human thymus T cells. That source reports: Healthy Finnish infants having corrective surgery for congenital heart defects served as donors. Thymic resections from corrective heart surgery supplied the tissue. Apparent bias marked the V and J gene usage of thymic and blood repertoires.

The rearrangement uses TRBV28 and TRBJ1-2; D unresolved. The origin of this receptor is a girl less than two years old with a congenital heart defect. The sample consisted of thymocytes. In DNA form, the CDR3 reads TGTGCCAGCAGTTTGGCAGGACGGGGTAACTATGGCTACACCTTC. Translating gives CASSLAGRGNYGYTF.